The clone carrying this T cell receptor (beta chain) was counted between two and nine times. TCRdb re-derived calls from the RT-PCR reads in MiXCR, one entry per CDR3 protein. Altogether about 110,000 distinct CDR3 sequences are present, 35% being singletons, with the ten largest covering around 30%. The data originate from a study of patients and donors after allogeneic stem cell transplantation. Trimming removed 7 bases at V and 8 bases at J, with 14 bases between. This CDR3 spans 12 amino acids. The receptor was derived from a human donor who was either an allogeneic HSCT recipient or a stem cell or donor lymphocyte infusion donor (not recorded which). It is not recorded whose cells these are; they may come from a transplant donor. The chain links TRBV12-3 or TRBV12-4 to TRBJ1-2, with D hard to call. The specimen sequenced was blood, either unsorted or a sorted T cell fraction (not recorded which). The CDR3 loop is CASTSTGNGYTF. The CDR3 DNA reads as TGTGCCAGCACCAGCACCGGGAACGGCTACACCTTC.